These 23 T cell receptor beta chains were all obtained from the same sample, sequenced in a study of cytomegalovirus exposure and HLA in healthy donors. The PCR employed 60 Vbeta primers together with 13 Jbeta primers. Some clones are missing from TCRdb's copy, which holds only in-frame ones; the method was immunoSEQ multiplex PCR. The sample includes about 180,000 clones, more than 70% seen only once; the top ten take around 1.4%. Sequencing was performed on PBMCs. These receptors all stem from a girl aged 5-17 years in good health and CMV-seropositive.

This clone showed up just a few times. CDR3: CAISEFGQGSNTEAFF. CDR3 DNA: TGTGCCATCAGTGAATTTGGACAGGGTTCGAACACTGAAGCTTTCTTT. The genes are TRBV10-3 and TRBJ1-1, with 8 bases fitting TRBD1. With V trimmed by 3 bases and J by 1 base, 7 bases remained unmatched. The germline gives CDR1 ENHRY, CDR2 SYGVKD. The CDR3 covers 16 residues.

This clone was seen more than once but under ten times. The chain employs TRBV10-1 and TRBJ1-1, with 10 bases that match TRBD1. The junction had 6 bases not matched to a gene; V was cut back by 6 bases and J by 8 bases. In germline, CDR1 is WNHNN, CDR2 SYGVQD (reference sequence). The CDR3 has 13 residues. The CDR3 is CASRRDRGSEAFF. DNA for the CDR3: TGCGCCAGCAGAAGGGACAGGGGTTCCGAAGCTTTCTTT.

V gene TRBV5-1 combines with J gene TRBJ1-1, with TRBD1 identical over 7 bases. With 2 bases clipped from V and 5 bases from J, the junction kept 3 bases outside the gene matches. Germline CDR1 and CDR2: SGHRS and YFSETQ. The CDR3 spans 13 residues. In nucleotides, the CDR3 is TGCGCCAGCAGCTTAACAGGGGCAACTGAAGCTTTCTTT. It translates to CASSLTGATEAFF.

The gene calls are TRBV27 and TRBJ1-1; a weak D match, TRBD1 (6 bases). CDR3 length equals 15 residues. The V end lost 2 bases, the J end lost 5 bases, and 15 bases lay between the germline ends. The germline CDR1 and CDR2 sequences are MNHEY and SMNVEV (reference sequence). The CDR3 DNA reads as TGTGCCAGCAGTTTAAATAAGAGGGGGGGGACTGAAGCTTTCTTT. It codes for CASSLNKRGGTEAFF.

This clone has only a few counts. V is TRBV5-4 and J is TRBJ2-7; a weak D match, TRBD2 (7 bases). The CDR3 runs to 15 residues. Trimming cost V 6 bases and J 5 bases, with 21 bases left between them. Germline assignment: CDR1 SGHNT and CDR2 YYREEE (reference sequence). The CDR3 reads CASTRGAGVFDEQYF. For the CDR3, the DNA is TGTGCCAGCACCCGGGGGGCGGGAGTTTTCGACGAGCAGTACTTC.

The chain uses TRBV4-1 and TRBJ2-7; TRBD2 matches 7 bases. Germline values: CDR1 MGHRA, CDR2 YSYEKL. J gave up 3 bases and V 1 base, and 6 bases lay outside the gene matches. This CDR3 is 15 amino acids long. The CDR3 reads CASSQGLAVFYEQYF. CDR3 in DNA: TGCGCCAGCAGCCAAGGCCTAGCGGTCTTCTACGAGCAGTACTTC.

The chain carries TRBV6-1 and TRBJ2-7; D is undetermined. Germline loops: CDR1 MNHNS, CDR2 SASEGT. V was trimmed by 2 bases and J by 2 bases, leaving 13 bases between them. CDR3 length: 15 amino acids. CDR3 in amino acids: CASSEWSEITYEQYF. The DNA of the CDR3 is TGTGCCAGCAGTGAATGGTCGGAGATCACCTACGAGCAGTACTTC.

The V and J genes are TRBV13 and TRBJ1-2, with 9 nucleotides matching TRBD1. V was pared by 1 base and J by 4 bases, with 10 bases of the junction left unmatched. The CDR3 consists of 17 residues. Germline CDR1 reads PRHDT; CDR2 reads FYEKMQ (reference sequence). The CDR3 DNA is TGTGCCAGCAGCTTAGCCCTGGGACAGGGAGAAATCTATGGCTACACCTTC. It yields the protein CASSLALGQGEIYGYTF.

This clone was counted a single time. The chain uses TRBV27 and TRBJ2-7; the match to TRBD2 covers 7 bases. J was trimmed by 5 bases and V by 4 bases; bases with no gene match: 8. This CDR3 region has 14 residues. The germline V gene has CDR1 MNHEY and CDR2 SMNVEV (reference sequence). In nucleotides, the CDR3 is TGTGCCAGCAGTTATTGGGGAGGGGTAAACGAGCAGTACTTC. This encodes CASSYWGGVNEQYF.

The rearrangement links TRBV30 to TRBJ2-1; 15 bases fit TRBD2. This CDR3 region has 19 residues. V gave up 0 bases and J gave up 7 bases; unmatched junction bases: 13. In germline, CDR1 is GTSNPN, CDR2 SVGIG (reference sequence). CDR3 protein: CAWSVQGGGLAGGRNEQFF. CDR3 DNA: TGTGCCTGGAGTGTACAGGGTGGTGGACTAGCGGGAGGGCGGAATGAGCAGTTCTTC.

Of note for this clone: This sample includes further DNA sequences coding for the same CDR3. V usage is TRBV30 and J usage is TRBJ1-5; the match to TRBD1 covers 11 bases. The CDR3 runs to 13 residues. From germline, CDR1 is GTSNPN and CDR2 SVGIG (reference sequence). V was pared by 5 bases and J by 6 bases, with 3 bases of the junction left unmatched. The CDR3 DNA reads TGTGCCTGGTCGGGACAGGGGGGTCAGCCCCAGCATTTT. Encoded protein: CAWSGQGGQPQHF.

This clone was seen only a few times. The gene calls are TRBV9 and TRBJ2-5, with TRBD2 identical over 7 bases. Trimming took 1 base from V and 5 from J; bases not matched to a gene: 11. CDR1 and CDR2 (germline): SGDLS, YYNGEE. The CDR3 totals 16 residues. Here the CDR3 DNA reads TGTGCCAGCAGCGTAAGTTCGGGAGGATTTCGGGAGACCCAGTACTTC. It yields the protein CASSVSSGGFRETQYF.

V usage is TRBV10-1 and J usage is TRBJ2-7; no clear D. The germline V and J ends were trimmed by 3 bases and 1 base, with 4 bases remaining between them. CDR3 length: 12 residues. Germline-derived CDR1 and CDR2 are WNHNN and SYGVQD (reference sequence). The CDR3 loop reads CASSDSSYEQYF. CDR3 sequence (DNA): TGCGCCAGCAGTGACAGTTCCTACGAGCAGTACTTC.

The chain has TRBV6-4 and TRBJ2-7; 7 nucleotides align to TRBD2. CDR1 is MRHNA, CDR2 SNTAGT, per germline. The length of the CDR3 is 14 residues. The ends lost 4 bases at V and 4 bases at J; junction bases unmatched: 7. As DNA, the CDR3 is TGTGCCAGCAGTGTTCGTGCGGGAGATTACGAGCAGTACTTC. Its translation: CASSVRAGDYEQYF.

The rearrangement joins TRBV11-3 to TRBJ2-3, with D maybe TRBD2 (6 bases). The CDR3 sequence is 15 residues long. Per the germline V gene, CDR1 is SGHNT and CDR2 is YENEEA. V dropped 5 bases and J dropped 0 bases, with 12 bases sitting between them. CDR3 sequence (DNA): TGTGCCAGCAGCGGTGGGGGGTATAGCACAGATACGCAGTATTTT. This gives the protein CASSGGGYSTDTQYF.

This CDR3 reads CASSFPPFTSGDYNEQFF. CDR3 in DNA: TGTGCCAGCAGCTTTCCCCCCTTTACTAGCGGGGATTACAATGAGCAGTTCTTC. V gene TRBV7-9 combines with J gene TRBJ2-1; 10 bases are a match to TRBD2. The germline CDR1 and CDR2 sequences are SEHNR and FQNEAQ (reference sequence). V was pared by 3 bases and J by 4 bases, with 12 bases of the junction left unmatched. CDR3 length: 18 residues.

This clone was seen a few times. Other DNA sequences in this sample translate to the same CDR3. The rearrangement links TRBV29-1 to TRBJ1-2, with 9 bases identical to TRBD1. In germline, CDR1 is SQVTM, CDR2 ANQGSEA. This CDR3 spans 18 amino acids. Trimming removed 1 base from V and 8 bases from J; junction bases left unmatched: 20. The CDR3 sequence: CSVEGRLTPTGGLAGYTF. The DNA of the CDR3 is TGCAGCGTTGAAGGACGTCTCACCCCTACAGGGGGCTTAGCGGGCTACACCTTC.

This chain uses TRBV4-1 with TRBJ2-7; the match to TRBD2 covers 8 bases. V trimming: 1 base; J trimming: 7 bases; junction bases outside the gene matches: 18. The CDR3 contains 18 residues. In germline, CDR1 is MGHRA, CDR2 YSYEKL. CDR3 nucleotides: TGCGCCAGCAGCCAAGTAGTAACAGCAGCGGGAGTGCCCTGGGAGCAGTACTTC. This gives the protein CASSQVVTAAGVPWEQYF.

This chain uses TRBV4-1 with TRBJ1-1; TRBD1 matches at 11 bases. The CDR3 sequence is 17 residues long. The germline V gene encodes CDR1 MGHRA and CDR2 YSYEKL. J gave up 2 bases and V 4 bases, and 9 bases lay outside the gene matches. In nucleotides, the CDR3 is TGCGCCAGCAGCCGAGCCCGTGGGACAGGGGGAAACACTGAAGCTTTCTTT. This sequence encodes CASSRARGTGGNTEAFF.

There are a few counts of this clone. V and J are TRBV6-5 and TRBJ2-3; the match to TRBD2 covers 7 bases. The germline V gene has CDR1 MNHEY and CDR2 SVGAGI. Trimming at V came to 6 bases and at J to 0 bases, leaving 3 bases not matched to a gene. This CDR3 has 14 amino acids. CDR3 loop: CASSRDYSTDTQYF. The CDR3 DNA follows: TGTGCCAGCAGCCGGGACTACAGCACAGATACGCAGTATTTT.

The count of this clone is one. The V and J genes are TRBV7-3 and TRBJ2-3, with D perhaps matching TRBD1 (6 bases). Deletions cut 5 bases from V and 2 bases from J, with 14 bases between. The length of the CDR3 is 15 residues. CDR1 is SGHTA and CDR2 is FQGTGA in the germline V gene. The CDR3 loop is CASSLFDRNTDTQYF. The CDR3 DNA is TGTGCCAGCAGCCTGTTCGACAGGAACACAGATACGCAGTATTTT.

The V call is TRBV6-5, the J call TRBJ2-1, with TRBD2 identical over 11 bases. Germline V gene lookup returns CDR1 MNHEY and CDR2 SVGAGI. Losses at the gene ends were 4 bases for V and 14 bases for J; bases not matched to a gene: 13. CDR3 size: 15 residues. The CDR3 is CASSSSTSGSTGEFF. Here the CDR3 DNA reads TGTGCCAGCAGTTCCTCAACTAGCGGGAGTACGGGGGAGTTCTTC.

Here the CDR3 DNA reads TGTGCCAGCAGTGAAGCGCTAGGGACACTAGGAAACACCATATATTTT. Translation: CASSEALGTLGNTIYF. The chain couples TRBV6-1 to TRBJ1-3; tentatively, D is TRBD1 (6 bases). CDR1 MNHNS and CDR2 SASEGT come from the germline V gene. Trimming left V 0 bases short and J 4 bases short, with 13 bases between. The CDR3 length is 16 residues.